This entry is about one T cell receptor beta chain. There are 15 residues in the CDR3. Trimming removed 5 bases from V and 7 bases from J; junction bases left unmatched: 10. Looked up from germline, CDR1 is SGHVS and CDR2 is FQNEAQ. The sample originates from a study of blood T cell repertoires in COVID-19. Across the whole study: Acute and convalescent COVID-19 samples came from the United States, Italy and Spain. PBMCs, B-cell-depleted T cells, or T cells provided the cDNA or gDNA that made up the material.

Original handling: Estimation of nucleated cell counts relied on the amplification of reference gene primers. Generated by immunoSEQ multiplex PCR, the TCRdb table keeps only in-frame clones and is missing some. That table supplies the V and J calls and clone size; D and trimming were determined from the DNA. The sample carries under 150,000 clones, under 90% recorded once. The chain combines TRBV7-8 with TRBJ1-5, with TRBD1 matching 8 bases. Material for sequencing was peripheral blood. The clonotype originates from a woman aged 55-70 years with active or convalescent COVID-19. The CDR3 sequence: CASSLGQGWGQPQHF. DNA of the CDR3: TGTGCCAGCAGCCTTGGACAGGGCTGGGGCCAGCCCCAGCATTTT. Filled out from reference TRBV7-8 and TRBJ1-5, the complete variable domain reads GAGVSQSPRYKVAKRGQDVALRCDPISGHVSLFWYQQALGQGPEFLTYFQNEAQLDKSGLPSDRFFAERPEGSVSTLKIQRTQQEDSAVYLCASSLGQGWGQPQHFGDGTRLSIL.